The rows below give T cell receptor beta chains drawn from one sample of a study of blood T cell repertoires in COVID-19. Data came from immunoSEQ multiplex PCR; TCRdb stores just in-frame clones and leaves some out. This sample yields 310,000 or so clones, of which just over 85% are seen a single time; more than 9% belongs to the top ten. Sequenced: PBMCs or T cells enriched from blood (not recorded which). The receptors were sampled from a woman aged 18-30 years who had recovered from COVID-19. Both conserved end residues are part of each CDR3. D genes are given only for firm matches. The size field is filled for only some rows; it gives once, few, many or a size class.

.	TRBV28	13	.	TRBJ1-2	TGTGCCAGCAGTCGCCCGGGTCTTGATGGCTACACCTTC	CASSRPGLDGYTF
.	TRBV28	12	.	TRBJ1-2	TGTGCCAGCAGTTTGATCCTGGCTGGCTACACCTTC	CASSLILAGYTF
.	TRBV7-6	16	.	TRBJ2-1	TGTGCCAGCAGCTTAGCGGTAGGGGGATCCTACAATGAGCAGTTCTTC	CASSLAVGGSYNEQFF
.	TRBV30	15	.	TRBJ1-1	TGTGCCTGGAGTATGGGAGGGCTACGGAACACTGAAGCTTTCTTT	CAWSMGGLRNTEAFF
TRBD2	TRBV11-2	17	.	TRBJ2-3	TGTGCCAGCAGCTTAGTTCTAGCGGGAGGACTATTGGATACGCAGTATTTT	CASSLVLAGGLLDTQYF
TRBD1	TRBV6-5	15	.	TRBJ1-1	TGTGCCAGCACTTCCGATGGGACAGATTACACTGAAGCTTTCTTT	CASTSDGTDYTEAFF
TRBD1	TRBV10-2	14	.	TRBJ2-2	TGCGCCAGCGCTCATTCGACAGGGCCCGGGGAGCTGTTTTTT	CASAHSTGPGELFF
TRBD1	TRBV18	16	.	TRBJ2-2	TGTGCCAGCTCACCGCGACAGGGGGCGCACACCGGGGAGCTGTTTTTT	CASSPRQGAHTGELFF
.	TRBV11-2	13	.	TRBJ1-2	TGTGCCAGCAGCCGTTTGTGGGGGGAGGGCTACACCTTC	CASSRLWGEGYTF
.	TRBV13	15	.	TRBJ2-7	TGTGCCAGCAGCTTAGGCGGGAGTAGCTCCTACGAGCAGTACTTC	CASSLGGSSSYEQYF
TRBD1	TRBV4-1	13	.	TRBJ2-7	TGCGCCAGCAGCCAACCACAGGGGTACGAGCAGTACTTC	CASSQPQGYEQYF
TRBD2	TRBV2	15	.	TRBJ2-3	TGTGCCAGCAGCGCAGAGCGGGGGGGCACAGATACGCAGTATTTT	CASSAERGGTDTQYF
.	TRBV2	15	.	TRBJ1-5	TGTGCCAGCAAAGAGAACAGATTGTACAATCAGCCCCAGCATTTT	CASKENRLYNQPQHF
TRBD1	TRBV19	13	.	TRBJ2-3	TGTGCCAGTCAGACAGGGGGTTCGGATACGCAGTATTTT	CASQTGGSDTQYF
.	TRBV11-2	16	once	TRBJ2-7	TGTGCCAGCAGCGCTCAGGGGTACCTGGCCTCCTACGAGCAGTACTTC	CASSAQGYLASYEQYF
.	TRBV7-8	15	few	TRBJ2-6	TGTGCCAGCAGCCTCAGAGGGTCTGGGGCCAACGTCCTGACTTTC	CASSLRGSGANVLTF
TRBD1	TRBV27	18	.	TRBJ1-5	TGTGCCAGCAGTTTAAGGAGGACAGGGAATGAGAGCAATCAGCCCCAGCATTTT	CASSLRRTGNESNQPQHF
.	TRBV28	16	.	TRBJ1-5	TGTGCCAGCAGTCCGACAAGCCTATATAGCAATCAGCCCCAGCATTTT	CASSPTSLYSNQPQHF
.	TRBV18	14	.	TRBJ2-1	TGTGCCAGCTCACCCCTGGGCGGGGACAATGAGCAGTTCTTC	CASSPLGGDNEQFF
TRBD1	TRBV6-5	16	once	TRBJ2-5	TGTGCCAGCAGTTACCCCCCGGACAGGTTTGAAGAGACCCAGTACTTC	CASSYPPDRFEETQYF
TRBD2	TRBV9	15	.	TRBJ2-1	TGTGCCAGCAGCGGACTAGCGGGGCCAGGGGGTGAGCAGTTCTTC	CASSGLAGPGGEQFF
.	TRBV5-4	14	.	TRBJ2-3	TGTGCCAGCAGCTTGGATACAGGGACAGATACGCAGTATTTT	CASSLDTGTDTQYF
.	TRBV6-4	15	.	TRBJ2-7	TGTGCCAGCATCAAAGATACAGGGCTGAGTTACGAGCAGTACTTC	CASIKDTGLSYEQYF
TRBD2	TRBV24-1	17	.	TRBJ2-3	TGTGCCACCAGTGATATCCCCCGACTAGCGGGAGTGGTTACGCAGTATTTT	CATSDIPRLAGVVTQYF
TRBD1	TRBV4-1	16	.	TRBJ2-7	TGCGCCAGCAGCCAGGAAGGACAGGGGCTAAACTACGAGCAGTACTTC	CASSQEGQGLNYEQYF
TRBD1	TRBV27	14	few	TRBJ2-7	TGTGCCAGCAGGTTGGCAGGGGGCGTCTACGAGCAGTACTTC	CASRLAGGVYEQYF
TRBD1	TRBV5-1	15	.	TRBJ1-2	TGCGCCAGCAGCTTGGCCGGGACAGGGGGCGGTGGCTACACCTTC	CASSLAGTGGGGYTF
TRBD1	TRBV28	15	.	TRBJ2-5	TGTGCCAGCAGTTTCGACAGGGGGCGGTCGGAGACCCAGTACTTC	CASSFDRGRSETQYF
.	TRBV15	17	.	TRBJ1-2	TGTGCCACCAGCAGGGGGACCGCGGGAACTGCTAACTATGGCTACACCTTC	CATSRGTAGTANYGYTF
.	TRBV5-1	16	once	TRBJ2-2	TGCGCCAGCAGCTTGGCGTCGGGGATGAACACCGGGGAGCTGTTTTTT	CASSLASGMNTGELFF
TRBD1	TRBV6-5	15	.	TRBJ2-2	TGTGCCAGCAGTCCAGGGGGCCAGGACACCGGGGAGCTGTTTTTT	CASSPGGQDTGELFF
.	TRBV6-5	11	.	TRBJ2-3	TGTGCCAGCACCAGAAAAGATACGCAGTATTTT	CASTRKDTQYF
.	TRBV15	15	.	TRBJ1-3	TGTGCCACCAGCAGAGGCCTATCTACTGGAAACACCATATATTTT	CATSRGLSTGNTIYF
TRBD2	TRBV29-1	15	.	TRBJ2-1	TGCAGCGTTGAGGGACTAATGGAATCCTACAATGAGCAGTTCTTC	CSVEGLMESYNEQFF
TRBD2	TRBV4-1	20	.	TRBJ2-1	TGCGCCAGCAGCCAAGATAGATTTTCGGCGGGAGGGGGAGGGACAAATGAGCAGTTCTTC	CASSQDRFSAGGGGTNEQFF
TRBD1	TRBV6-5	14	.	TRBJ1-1	TGTGCCAGCAGTTACGGACAGGGGGCGGAGGCAGCTTTCTTT	CASSYGQGAEAAFF
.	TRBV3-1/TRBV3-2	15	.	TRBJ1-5	TGTGCCAGCAGCGGGGGGATTCGGGGCAATCAGCCCCAGCATTTT	CASSGGIRGNQPQHF
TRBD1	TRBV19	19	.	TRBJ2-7	TGTGCCAGTAGTATAGGAGGGGGGACAGGGGGGACAAGCCCCTACGAGCAGTACTTC	CASSIGGGTGGTSPYEQYF
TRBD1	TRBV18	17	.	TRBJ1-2	TGTGCCAGCTCACCACCCTCGCAAGGACAGGGGGCTGGCGGCTACACCTTC	CASSPPSQGQGAGGYTF
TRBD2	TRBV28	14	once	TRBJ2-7	TGTGCCAGCAGCTCCCCCGGGGGGGACTACGAGCAGTACTTC	CASSSPGGDYEQYF
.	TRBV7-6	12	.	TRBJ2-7	TGTGCCAGCAGCCGTGGGACTTACGAGCAGTACTTC	CASSRGTYEQYF
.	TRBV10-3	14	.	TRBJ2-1	TGTGCCATCAGGCGCCGGGCAGGGGACAATGAGCAGTTCTTC	CAIRRRAGDNEQFF
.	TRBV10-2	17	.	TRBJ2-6	TGCGCCAGCATGAGGTCTCCGTCTGTCTCTGGGGCCAACGTCCTGACTTTC	CASMRSPSVSGANVLTF
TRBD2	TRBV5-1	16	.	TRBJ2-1	TGCGCCAGCAAAAGCGGGGGGGCCGTAGTTTACAATGAGCAGTTCTTC	CASKSGGAVVYNEQFF
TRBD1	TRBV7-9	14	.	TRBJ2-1	TGTGCCAGCAGCTTAGGACAGGGGTACAATGAGCAGTTCTTC	CASSLGQGYNEQFF
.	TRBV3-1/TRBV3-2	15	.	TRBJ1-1	TGTGCCAGCAGCCAAGAGGTTCCCGGGAACACTGAAGCTTTCTTT	CASSQEVPGNTEAFF